One and the same sample provided the 15 T cell receptor beta chains below, sequenced in a study of CD8 T cells in ankylosing spondylitis (dated by TCRdb to the late 2010s). What the authors observed across the whole study: Blood from ankylosing spondylitis patients appeared to be characterized by a TCR beta motif composed of about eight highly homologous amino acid variants.

Libraries were constructed by 5' RACE. TCRdb records Illumina HiSeq 2500 as the sequencer. TCRdb's own reprocessing of the public reads used fastp at Q25 and MiXCR and kept productive beta chains. When rows share a CDR3 protein, they turn into one entry using the most common DNA and genes. The sample includes a few hundred thousand distinct CDR3 sequences, with more than 9.5% observed a single time. Under 7.5% of the sample lies in the top ten. For these TCRs, the target antigens are not known. Input material: blood, either unsorted or a sorted T cell fraction (not recorded which). The source of these receptors is a male donor with ankylosing spondylitis.

This chain connects TRBV11-2 to TRBJ1-2; D is unresolved. V lost 5 bases and J 7 bases, leaving 14 bases between the germline ends. This CDR3 has 13 amino acids. The germline gives CDR1 SGHAT, CDR2 FQNNGV. The CDR3 coding sequence is TGTGCCAGCAGCCATGGATCGGGAGCTGGCTACACCTTC. Protein: CASSHGSGAGYTF.

The chain recombines TRBV10-2 with TRBJ1-5, with 7 bases fitting TRBD1. The CDR3 has 13 amino acids. The germline CDR1 and CDR2 sequences are WSHSY and SAAADI. With 7 bases clipped from V and 4 bases from J, the junction kept 4 bases outside the gene matches. The CDR3 loop reads CASTGQENQPQHF. CDR3 nucleotide sequence: TGCGCCAGCACTGGACAGGAAAATCAGCCCCAGCATTTT.

The chain recombines TRBV18 with TRBJ2-1, with TRBD2 matching 7 bases. Per germline, CDR1 KGHSH and CDR2 LQKENI. This CDR3 spans 15 amino acids. Trimming took 3 bases from V and 12 from J; bases not matched to a gene: 14. CDR3 loop: CASSPPSRGGPRQFF. For the CDR3, the DNA is TGTGCCAGCTCACCTCCCTCAAGGGGAGGGCCTAGGCAGTTCTTC.

A few counts support this clonotype. V and J are TRBV3-1 and TRBJ1-4; 7 bases agree with TRBD1. Germline loops: CDR1 LGHDT, CDR2 YNNKEL (reference sequence). The J segment lost 6 bases and the V segment lost 0 bases, leaving 10 bases of the junction unmatched. The CDR3 is 17 residues long. CDR3 protein: CASSQDLEGAMDEKLFF. The DNA for the CDR3 is TGTGCCAGCAGCCAAGATCTTGAGGGGGCGATGGATGAAAAACTGTTTTTT.

A few counts support this clonotype. This chain connects TRBV3-1 to TRBJ2-5; D call uncertain. Trimming removed 2 bases from V and 2 bases from J, with 9 bases in between. Germline CDR1 LGHDT, CDR2 YNNKEL (reference sequence). This CDR3 is 14 amino acids long. In nucleotides, the CDR3 is TGTGCCAGCAGCCAACGGGCATATCAAGAGACCCAGTACTTC. It specifies CASSQRAYQETQYF.

This clonotype was seen ten or more times. The J gene is TRBJ1-5, the V gene TRBV2; D is unresolved. Between the trimmed V and J ends, which lost 6 bases and 9 bases, there was a span of 9 bases. Germline loops: CDR1 SNHLY, CDR2 FYNNEI. The length of the CDR3 is 11 residues. This CDR3 is CASSAPGPQHF. CDR3 nucleotides: TGTGCCAGCAGCGCCCCTGGGCCCCAGCATTTT.

The chain combines TRBV10-3 with TRBJ2-6; 10 nucleotides line up with TRBD2. The CDR3 totals 16 residues. Trimming cost V 4 bases and J 1 base; bases outside gene matches: 1. CDR1 and CDR2 (germline): ENHRY, SYGVKD. CDR3 amino acids: CAISVLAGSGANVLTF. As DNA, the CDR3 is TGTGCCATCAGTGTACTAGCGGGATCTGGGGCCAACGTCCTGACTTTC.

The chain is built from TRBV5-1 and TRBJ2-2; no firm D call. The germline V gene has CDR1 SGHRS and CDR2 YFSETQ. V lost 1 base, J lost 0 bases, and 13 bases lay in between. The CDR3 contains 17 residues. CDR3 sequence (DNA): TGCGCCAGCAGCTTGTCTGTCCCCCTAGCGAACACCGGGGAGCTGTTTTTT. It specifies CASSLSVPLANTGELFF.

This clonotype was counted many times. A junction end diverges from the germline sequence, so it may reflect a read error. The chain couples TRBV18 to TRBJ1-1, with TRBD1 matching over 9 bases. CDR1 is KGHSH, CDR2 LQKENI, per germline. This CDR3 has 15 residues. The CDR3 region has the DNA TGCGCCAGCAGCCCACCGGGACAGGGGAACACTGAAGCTTTCTTT. Its translation: CASSPPGQGNTEAFF.

Many counts were recorded for this clonotype. V gene TRBV5-1 combines with J gene TRBJ2-3; 7 nucleotides match TRBD2. With 2 bases clipped from V and 3 bases from J, the junction kept 3 bases outside the gene matches. This CDR3 region has 14 residues. The germline CDR1 and CDR2 sequences are SGHRS and YFSETQ. The chain's CDR3 is CASSFFGGTDTQYF. The CDR3 DNA follows: TGCGCCAGCAGCTTCTTCGGGGGGACAGATACGCAGTATTTT.

V and J are TRBV12-3 or TRBV12-4 and TRBJ1-2; no reliable D call. CDR3 length: 13 amino acids. V was pared by 1 base and J by 3 bases, with 6 bases between. CDR3 residues: CASSLDDYYGYTF. Written as DNA, the CDR3 is TGTGCCAGCAGTTTAGACGATTACTATGGCTACACCTTC.

This rearrangement joins TRBV20-1 to TRBJ2-4; TRBD2 agrees at 14 bases. Germline V lookup: CDR1 DFQATT, CDR2 SNEGSKA (reference sequence). V was pared by 5 bases and J by 1 base, with 7 bases of the junction left unmatched. The length of the CDR3 is 17 residues. DNA for the CDR3: TGCAGTGCTGCGACTAGCGGGAGGGCCTGGGCCAAAAACATTCAGTACTTC. Protein product: CSAATSGRAWAKNIQYF.

V is TRBV20-1 and J is TRBJ2-3; the D is unclear. Looked up from germline, CDR1 is DFQATT and CDR2 is SNEGSKA (reference sequence). Trimming left V 1 base short and J 6 bases short, with 17 bases between. The CDR3 consists of 15 residues. CDR3 DNA: TGCAGTGCTAGAGCCCAGCGAGACTCTAGGGATACGCAGTATTTT. This codes for CSARAQRDSRDTQYF.

V is TRBV13 and J is TRBJ2-1; 7 bases agree with TRBD1. The V segment lost 0 bases and the J segment 4 bases; nucleotides outside the gene matches: 6. Germline V gene lookup returns CDR1 PRHDT and CDR2 FYEKMQ (reference sequence). This CDR3 has 16 residues. The CDR3 bases are TGTGCCAGCAGCTTAGGAGGGGGCGCTTATTACAATGAGCAGTTCTTC. Translation: CASSLGGGAYYNEQFF.

This clonotype was observed at least ten times. The chain recombines TRBV7-2 with TRBJ2-5; 9 positions agree with TRBD2. This CDR3 is built from 14 residues. V lost 2 bases to trimming and J lost 2 bases; unmatched junction nucleotides: 0. Germline values: CDR1 SGHTA, CDR2 FQGNSA. The CDR3 loop reads CASSLLAGQETQYF. CDR3 bases: TGTGCCAGCAGCTTACTAGCGGGACAAGAGACCCAGTACTTC.